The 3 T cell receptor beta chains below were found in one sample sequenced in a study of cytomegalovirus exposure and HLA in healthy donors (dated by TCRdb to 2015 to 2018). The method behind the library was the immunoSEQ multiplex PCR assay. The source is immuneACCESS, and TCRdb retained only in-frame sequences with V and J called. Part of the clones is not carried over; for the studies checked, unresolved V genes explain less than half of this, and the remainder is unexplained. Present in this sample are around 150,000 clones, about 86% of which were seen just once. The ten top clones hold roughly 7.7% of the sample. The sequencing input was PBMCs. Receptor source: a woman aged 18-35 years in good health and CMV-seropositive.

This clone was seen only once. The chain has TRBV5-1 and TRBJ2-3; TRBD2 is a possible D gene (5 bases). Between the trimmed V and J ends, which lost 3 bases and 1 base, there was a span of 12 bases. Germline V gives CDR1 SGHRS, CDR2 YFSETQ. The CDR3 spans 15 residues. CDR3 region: CASSSGLTRTDTQYF. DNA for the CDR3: TGCGCCAGCAGCTCAGGACTGACTCGCACAGATACGCAGTATTTT. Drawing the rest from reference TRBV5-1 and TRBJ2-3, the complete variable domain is KAGVTQTPRYLIKTRGQQVTLSCSPISGHRSVSWYQQTPGQGLQFLFEYFSETQRNKGNFPGRFSGRQFSNSRSEMNVSTLELGDSALYLCASSSGLTRTDTQYFGPGTRLTVL.

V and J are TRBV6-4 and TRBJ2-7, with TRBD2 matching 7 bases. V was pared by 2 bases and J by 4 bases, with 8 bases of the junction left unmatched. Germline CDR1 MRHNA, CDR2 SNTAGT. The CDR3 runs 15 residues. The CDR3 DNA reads TGTGCCAGCAGTGACGGGACGGGGGGACCTTACGAGCAGTACTTC. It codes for CASSDGTGGPYEQYF.

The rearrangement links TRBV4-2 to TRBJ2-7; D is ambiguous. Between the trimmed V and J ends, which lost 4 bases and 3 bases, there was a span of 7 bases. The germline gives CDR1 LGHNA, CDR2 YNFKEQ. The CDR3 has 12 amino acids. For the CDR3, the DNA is TGTGCCAGCAGCCCTAACAGCTACGAGCAGTACTTC. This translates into CASSPNSYEQYF.